This T cell receptor beta chain was sequenced in a study of T cell repertoires in cytomegalovirus infection. The overall study: Researchers turned to recently identified HLA-C-restricted CMV epitopes as well as well-studied HLA-B-restricted ones. Study-level findings and limits: Cumulative public TCR beta family frequency identified CMV carriers with the relevant HLA. HLA-C-restricted, CMV-specific TCR beta clonotypes were dominant ex vivo.

The CDR3 has 15 amino acids. The junction had 13 bases not matched to a gene; V was cut back by 2 bases and J by 12 bases. In germline, CDR1 is SGHRS, CDR2 YFSETQ. A note on this clonotype: Its specificity is not known.

In TCRdb, the reads were re-called with MiXCR into one record per CDR3 protein. Here the sample spans some 350,000 distinct CDR3 sequences, 29% being singletons. This clonotype originated in a human donor in good health (CMV status not recorded). Some clones in this sample may be carry-over from other donors' samples. This rearrangement joins TRBV5-1 to TRBJ2-1, with 8 bases fitting TRBD2. Sequenced here: cultured PBMCs, sampled from culture after CMV antigen stimulation. The chain's CDR3 is CASSFTSGPNGRQFF. CDR3 nucleotides: TGCGCCAGCAGCTTCACTAGCGGTCCAAACGGTAGGCAGTTCTTC.